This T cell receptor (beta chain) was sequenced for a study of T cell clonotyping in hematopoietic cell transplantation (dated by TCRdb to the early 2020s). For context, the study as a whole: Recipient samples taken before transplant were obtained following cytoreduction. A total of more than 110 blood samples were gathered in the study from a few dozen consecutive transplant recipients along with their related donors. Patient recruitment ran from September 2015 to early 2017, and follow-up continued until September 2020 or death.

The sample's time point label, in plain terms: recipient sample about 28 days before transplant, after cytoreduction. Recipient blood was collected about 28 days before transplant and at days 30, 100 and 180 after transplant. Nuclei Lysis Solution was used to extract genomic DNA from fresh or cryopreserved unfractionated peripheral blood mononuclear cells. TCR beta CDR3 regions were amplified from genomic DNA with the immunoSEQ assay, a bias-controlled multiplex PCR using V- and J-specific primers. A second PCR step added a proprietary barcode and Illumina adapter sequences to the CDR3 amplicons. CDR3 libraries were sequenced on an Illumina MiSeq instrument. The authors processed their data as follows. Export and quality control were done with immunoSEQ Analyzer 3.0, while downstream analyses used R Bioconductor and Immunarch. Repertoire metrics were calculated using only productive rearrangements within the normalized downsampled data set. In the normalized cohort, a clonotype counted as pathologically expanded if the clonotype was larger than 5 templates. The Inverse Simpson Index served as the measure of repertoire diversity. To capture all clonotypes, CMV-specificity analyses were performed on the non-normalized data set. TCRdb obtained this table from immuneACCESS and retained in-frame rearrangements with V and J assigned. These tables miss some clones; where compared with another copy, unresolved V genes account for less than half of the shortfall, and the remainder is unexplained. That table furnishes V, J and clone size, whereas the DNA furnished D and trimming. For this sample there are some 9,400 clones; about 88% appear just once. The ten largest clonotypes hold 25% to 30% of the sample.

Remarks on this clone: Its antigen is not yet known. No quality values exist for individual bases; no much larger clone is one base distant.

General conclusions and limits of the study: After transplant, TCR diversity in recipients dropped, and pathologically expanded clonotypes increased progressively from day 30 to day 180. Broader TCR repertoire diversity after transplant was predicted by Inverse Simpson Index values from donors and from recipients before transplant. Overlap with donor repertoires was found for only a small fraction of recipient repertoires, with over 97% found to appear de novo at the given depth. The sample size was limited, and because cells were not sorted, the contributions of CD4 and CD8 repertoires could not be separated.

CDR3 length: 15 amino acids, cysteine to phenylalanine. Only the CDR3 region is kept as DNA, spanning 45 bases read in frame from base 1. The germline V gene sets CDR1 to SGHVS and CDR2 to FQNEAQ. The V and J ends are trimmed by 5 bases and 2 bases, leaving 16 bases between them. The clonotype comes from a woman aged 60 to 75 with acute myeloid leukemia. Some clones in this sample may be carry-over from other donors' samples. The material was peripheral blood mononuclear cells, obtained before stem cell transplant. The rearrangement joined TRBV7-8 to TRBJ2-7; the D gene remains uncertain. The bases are TGTGCCAGCAGCCCACGTACGGATGATGCCTACGAGCAGTACTTC. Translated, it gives CASSPRTDDAYEQYF.